These 22 T cell receptor beta chains were all obtained from the same sample, sequenced in a study of graft-versus-host responses after intestinal transplantation. The antigens these receptors bind are not known. Libraries were prepared by immunoSEQ multiplex PCR; TCRdb keeps only in-frame clonotypes and omits some of them. The table lists 20,000 to 25,000 clones, roughly four fifths of them singletons. The sample was unstimulated CD8+ T cells sorted from spleen or lymph node cells, taken before transplant. These receptors all come from a human donor who was the organ donor for an intestinal transplant.

V is TRBV7-2 and J is TRBJ2-5; 15 bases line up with TRBD2. Germline trimming cut 6 bases from V and 5 bases from J; bases unmatched to any gene: 10. This CDR3 spans 17 amino acids. The germline gives CDR1 SGHTA, CDR2 FQGNSA. CDR3 amino acids: CASSPGGLAGGGETQYF. The CDR3 region has the DNA TGTGCCAGCAGTCCTGGGGGACTAGCGGGAGGAGGTGAGACCCAGTACTTC.

The V call is TRBV13, the J call TRBJ1-2; TRBD1 agrees at 8 bases. J lost 3 bases, V lost 4 bases, and 7 bases had no gene match. Per germline, CDR1 PRHDT and CDR2 FYEKMQ (reference sequence). The length of the CDR3 is 15 residues. CDR3 nucleotide sequence: TGTGCCAGCAGCTCGCAGACAGGGGTCTACTATGGCTACACCTTC. Amino acids: CASSSQTGVYYGYTF.

This clone was counted only a few times. V usage is TRBV5-4 and J usage is TRBJ1-2, with D tentatively TRBD1 (6 bases). V lost 0 bases, J lost 3 bases, and 15 bases lay in between. Germline V gene sequence: CDR1 SGHNT, CDR2 YYREEE (reference sequence). The CDR3 contains 16 residues. CDR3 sequence reads: CASSLGGPWTDYGYTF. The CDR3 DNA follows: TGTGCCAGCAGCTTGGGGGGCCCTTGGACAGACTATGGCTACACCTTC.

The rearrangement joins TRBV4-1 to TRBJ2-3, with 10 bases matching TRBD1. Unmatched junction bases numbered 10, after V lost 3 bases and J lost 1 base. CDR1 MGHRA and CDR2 YSYEKL come from the germline V gene. The CDR3 consists of 18 residues. This chain's CDR3 is CASSQTGQGEVRTDTQYF. DNA for the CDR3: TGCGCCAGCAGCCAGACCGGACAGGGGGAAGTTCGCACAGATACGCAGTATTTT.

This clone was seen once. The rearrangement links TRBV9 to TRBJ2-1, with 10 bases fitting TRBD2. V shed 4 bases, J shed 5 bases, and the junction held 12 bases outside the gene matches. The CDR3 sequence is 17 residues long. CDR1 is SGDLS and CDR2 is YYNGEE in the germline V gene. The DNA of the CDR3 is TGTGCCAGCAGCCCATTAAATAGCGGGGGGCCCAACAATGAGCAGTTCTTC. Its translation is CASSPLNSGGPNNEQFF.

The rearrangement joins TRBV19 to TRBJ2-1, with a possible D match to TRBD1 (6 bases). The germline V gene encodes CDR1 LNHDA and CDR2 SQIVND (reference sequence). This CDR3 contains 14 residues. Trimming removed 4 bases at V and 5 bases at J, with 12 bases between. The CDR3 spells CASSTRTAHNEQFF. As DNA, the CDR3 is TGTGCCAGTAGTACCCGGACAGCCCACAATGAGCAGTTCTTC.

Only a few counts were recorded for this clone. In the same sample, other DNA sequences code for this CDR3. The chain has TRBV7-2 and TRBJ1-2; D is undetermined. Between the trimmed V and J ends, which lost 6 bases and 0 bases, there was a span of 17 bases. Germline CDR1 reads SGHTA; CDR2 reads FQGNSA. The CDR3 contains 16 residues. The CDR3 DNA reads as TGTGCCAGCAGGGGAGGACGCAGGCGTTCTAACTATGGCTACACCTTC. Translation gives CASRGGRRRSNYGYTF.

This chain links TRBV27 with TRBJ1-1; no clear D. The CDR3 has 11 amino acids. Germline lookup yields CDR1 MNHEY and CDR2 SMNVEV (reference sequence). V was trimmed by 8 bases and J by 12 bases, leaving 16 bases between them. Here the CDR3 reads CASLYGVRTFF. Written as DNA, the CDR3 is TGTGCCAGCCTCTACGGGGTAAGAACTTTCTTT.

This chain's CDR3 is CASSGTSGYNEQFF. Here the CDR3 DNA reads TGTGCCAGCAGCGGGACTAGCGGCTACAATGAGCAGTTCTTC. This chain connects TRBV9 to TRBJ2-1; 10 positions agree with TRBD2. The CDR3 loop spans 14 amino acids. The germline V gene encodes CDR1 SGDLS and CDR2 YYNGEE. Unmatched junction bases numbered 0, after V lost 3 bases and J lost 3 bases.

The rearrangement uses TRBV27 and TRBJ2-7; 11 bases are a match to TRBD1. After removal of 4 bases from V and 4 bases from J, the junction contained 6 bases not matched to a gene. Looked up from germline, CDR1 is MNHEY and CDR2 is SMNVEV (reference sequence). The CDR3 is 15 residues long. CDR3 nucleotide sequence: TGTGCCAGCAGTTCGAGGGACAGGGGGGCTTACGAGCAGTACTTC. As protein: CASSSRDRGAYEQYF.

The chain is built from TRBV27 and TRBJ2-7; D is perhaps TRBD1 (5 bases). V was trimmed by 0 bases and J by 2 bases, leaving 11 bases between them. Looked up from germline, CDR1 is MNHEY and CDR2 is SMNVEV (reference sequence). The CDR3 consists of 15 residues. CDR3 amino acids: CASSLSAGSAYEQYF. DNA for the CDR3: TGTGCCAGCAGTTTATCGGCAGGGTCGGCCTACGAGCAGTACTTC.

This chain uses TRBV19 with TRBJ2-1; the D gene is possibly TRBD2 (7 bases). Deletions cut 5 bases from V and 4 bases from J, with 12 bases between. Germline V lookup: CDR1 LNHDA, CDR2 SQIVND (reference sequence). The CDR3 totals 14 residues. CDR3 residues: CASSFGGLYNEQFF. CDR3 DNA: TGTGCCAGTAGTTTCGGGGGGCTATACAATGAGCAGTTCTTC.

The chain joins TRBV2 to TRBJ2-2, with 12 bases lining up with TRBD1. This CDR3 spans 16 amino acids. The V and J ends lost 6 bases and 6 bases, in that order; junction bases with no gene match: 8. Germline CDR1 and CDR2: SNHLY and FYNNEI. The DNA for the CDR3 is TGTGCCAGCAGGCAACCGGGACAGGGGGCGCCCGGGGAGCTGTTTTTT. It yields the protein CASRQPGQGAPGELFF.

The chain couples TRBV4-1 to TRBJ2-2; 11 positions agree with TRBD2. The CDR3 contains 16 residues. The V gene's germline CDR1 is MGHRA and CDR2 YSYEKL. J was trimmed by 4 bases and V by 6 bases; bases with no gene match: 7. CDR3 loop: CASSPLTSGATGELFF. For the CDR3, the DNA is TGCGCCAGCAGTCCCTTGACTAGCGGGGCCACCGGGGAGCTGTTTTTT.

The rearrangement links TRBV11-3 to TRBJ1-3; TRBD1 aligns across 10 bases. With 1 base clipped from V and 7 bases from J, the junction kept 7 bases outside the gene matches. The CDR3 has 16 amino acids. The germline V gene has CDR1 SGHNT and CDR2 YENEEA. The CDR3 loop reads CASSLGGTGASNTIYF. Written as DNA, the CDR3 is TGTGCCAGCAGCTTAGGAGGGACAGGGGCCTCTAACACCATATATTTT.

The chain links TRBV13 to TRBJ1-1; no definite D call. Germline V gene lookup returns CDR1 PRHDT and CDR2 FYEKMQ (reference sequence). Trimming took 7 bases from V and 3 from J, leaving 18 bases between them. The CDR3 runs to 15 residues. DNA of the CDR3: TGTGCCAGCACCCCTGGAGGGTCGGGGTACACTGAAGCTTTCTTT. This encodes CASTPGGSGYTEAFF. The variable domain in full, completed from reference TRBV13 and TRBJ1-1, reads AAGVIQSPRHLIKEKRETATLKCYPIPRHDTVYWYQQGPGQDPQFLISFYEKMQSDKGSIPDRFSAQQFSDYHSELNMSSLELGDSALYFCASTPGGSGYTEAFFGQGTRLTVV.

This chain connects TRBV29-1 to TRBJ2-2; TRBD2 aligns across 9 bases. This CDR3 has 16 amino acids. Germline assignment: CDR1 SQVTM and CDR2 ANQGSEA. V was clipped by 2 bases and J by 6 bases; unmatched bases: 10. The CDR3, as DNA: TGCAGCGTTGAATCCCCCAGCGGGGGGCCCCCCGGGGAGCTGTTTTTT. Its translation: CSVESPSGGPPGELFF.

This clone was counted a single time. CDR3 residues: CASSQDLGLATDTQYF. CDR3 DNA sequence: TGTGCCAGCAGCCAAGATTTAGGACTAGCCACAGATACGCAGTATTTT. The rearrangement links TRBV4-2 to TRBJ2-3; 8 bases are a match to TRBD2. V lost 0 bases and J lost 2; bases outside the gene matches: 4. From germline, CDR1 is LGHNA and CDR2 YNFKEQ. The CDR3 extends over 16 amino acids.

This sequence joins TRBV27 and TRBJ2-7; no firm D call. Deletions cut 3 bases from V and 3 bases from J, with 15 bases between. The germline CDR1 and CDR2 sequences are MNHEY and SMNVEV (reference sequence). The CDR3 loop spans 15 amino acids. CDR3 in amino acids: CASSLWPPNLYEQYF. The CDR3 coding sequence is TGTGCCAGCAGTTTGTGGCCTCCAAATCTCTACGAGCAGTACTTC.

The chain employs TRBV30 and TRBJ2-7; 10 positions match TRBD2. The CDR3 length is 14 residues. Germline V gene lookup returns CDR1 GTSNPN and CDR2 SVGIG (reference sequence). The trim removed 3 bases at V and 5 bases at J, leaving 7 bases unmatched. The CDR3: CAWSIGLADHEQYF. For the CDR3, the DNA is TGTGCCTGGAGCATCGGACTAGCGGACCACGAGCAGTACTTC.

V is TRBV9 and J is TRBJ2-7; weak D call: TRBD1 (5 bases). Germline loops: CDR1 SGDLS, CDR2 YYNGEE. The CDR3 is 16 residues long. Trimming stripped 4 bases from V and 0 bases from J, with 17 bases between. The CDR3 here is CASSPPSGQGSYEQYF. The CDR3 DNA reads TGTGCCAGCAGCCCACCCTCCGGGCAGGGCTCCTACGAGCAGTACTTC.

V is TRBV27 and J is TRBJ1-2, with a weak D call TRBD1 (5 bases). The CDR3 contains 13 residues. Trimming cost V 3 bases and J 8 bases, with 13 bases left between them. Germline V gives CDR1 MNHEY, CDR2 SMNVEV (reference sequence). The CDR3 DNA is TGTGCCAGCAGTTTTTCCGCAGGGCACGGCTACACCTTC. Protein sequence: CASSFSAGHGYTF.